This TCR beta chain originates from a study of T cells after posttransplantation cyclophosphamide. The table came from immunoSEQ multiplex PCR; TCRdb's copy has only in-frame clones and leaves some out. The table has tens of thousands of clones, around 93% seen once. Peripheral blood was collected from the related graft donor on the marrow donation day. Germline loops: CDR1 LNHDA, CDR2 SQIVND (reference sequence). The CDR3 is made up of 15 amino acids. The V and J ends lost 0 bases and 4 bases respectively, with 10 bases between them. Note on this clone: Antigen: not known.

General study points: Later post-transplant blood repertoires were often dominated by donor CD8+ memory clones. Recipient CMV seropositivity and CMV reactivation strongly tracked TRB clonality.

The chain links TRBV19 to TRBJ1-5, with D possibly TRBD1 on 5 matching bases. The TCR originated in a woman aged 25-40 years in good health and a related stem cell transplant donor. The sequencing sample was made of PBMCs. The chain's CDR3 is CASSIDLQGNQPQHF. The CDR3 nucleotides are TGTGCCAGTAGTATAGATCTGCAGGGAAATCAGCCCCAGCATTTT. The complete variable domain, with remaining parts taken from reference TRBV19 and TRBJ1-5, reads DGGITQSPKYLFRKEGQNVTLSCEQNLNHDAMYWYRQDPGQGLRLIYYSQIVNDFQKGDIAEGYSVSREKKESFPLTVTSAQKNPTAFYLCASSIDLQGNQPQHFGDGTRLSIL.